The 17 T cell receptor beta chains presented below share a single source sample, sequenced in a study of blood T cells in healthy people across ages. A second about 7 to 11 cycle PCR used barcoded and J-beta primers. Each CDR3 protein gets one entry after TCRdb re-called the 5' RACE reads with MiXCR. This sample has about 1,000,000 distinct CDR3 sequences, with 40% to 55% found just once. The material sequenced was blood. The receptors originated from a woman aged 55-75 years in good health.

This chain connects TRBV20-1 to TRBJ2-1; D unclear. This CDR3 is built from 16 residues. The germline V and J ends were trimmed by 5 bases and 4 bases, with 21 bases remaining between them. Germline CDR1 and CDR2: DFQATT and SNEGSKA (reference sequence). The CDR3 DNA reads TGCAGTGCTTTTCATAAAGGACGGATGCAGTACAATGAGCAGTTCTTC. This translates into CSAFHKGRMQYNEQFF.

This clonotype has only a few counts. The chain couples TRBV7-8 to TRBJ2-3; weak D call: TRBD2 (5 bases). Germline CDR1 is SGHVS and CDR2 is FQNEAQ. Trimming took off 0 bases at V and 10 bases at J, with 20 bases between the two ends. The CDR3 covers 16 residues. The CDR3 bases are TGTGCCAGCAGCTTAGCCGGACTTGGCACCCCTTTGGCGCAGTATTTT. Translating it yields CASSLAGLGTPLAQYF. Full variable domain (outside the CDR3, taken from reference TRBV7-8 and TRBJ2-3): GAGVSQSPRYKVAKRGQDVALRCDPISGHVSLFWYQQALGQGPEFLTYFQNEAQLDKSGLPSDRFFAERPEGSVSTLKIQRTQQEDSAVYLCASSLAGLGTPLAQYFGPGTRLTVL.

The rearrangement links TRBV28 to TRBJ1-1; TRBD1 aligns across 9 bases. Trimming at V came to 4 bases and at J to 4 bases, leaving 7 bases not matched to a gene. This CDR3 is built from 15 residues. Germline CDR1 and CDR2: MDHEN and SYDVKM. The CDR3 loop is CASSSRTGESTEAFF. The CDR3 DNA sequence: TGTGCCAGCAGTTCTCGGACAGGGGAGAGCACTGAAGCTTTCTTT.

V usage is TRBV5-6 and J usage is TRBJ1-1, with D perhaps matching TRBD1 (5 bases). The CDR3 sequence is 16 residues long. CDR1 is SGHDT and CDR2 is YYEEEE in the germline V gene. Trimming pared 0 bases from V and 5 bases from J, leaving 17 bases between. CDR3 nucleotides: TGTGCCAGCAGCTTGGTTGTAAGGCTGAAGGGGACTGAAGCTTTCTTT. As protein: CASSLVVRLKGTEAFF.

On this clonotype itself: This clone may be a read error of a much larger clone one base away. This chain's CDR3 is CSVVTGGGGQFF. In DNA form, the CDR3 reads TGCAGCGTTGTGACAGGGGGCGGTGGGCAGTTCTTC. This chain links TRBV29-1 with TRBJ2-1, with 10 bases lining up with TRBD1. V was pared by 4 bases and J by 12 bases, with 6 bases of the junction left unmatched. Germline V gene lookup returns CDR1 SQVTM and CDR2 ANQGSEA. This CDR3 comprises 12 residues.

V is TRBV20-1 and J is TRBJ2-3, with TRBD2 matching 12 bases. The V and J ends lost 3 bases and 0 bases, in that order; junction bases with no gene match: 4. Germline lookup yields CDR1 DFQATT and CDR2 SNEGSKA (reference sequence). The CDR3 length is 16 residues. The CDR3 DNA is TGCAGTGCTAGCATCACTAGCGGGGGGAGCACAGATACGCAGTATTTT. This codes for CSASITSGGSTDTQYF.

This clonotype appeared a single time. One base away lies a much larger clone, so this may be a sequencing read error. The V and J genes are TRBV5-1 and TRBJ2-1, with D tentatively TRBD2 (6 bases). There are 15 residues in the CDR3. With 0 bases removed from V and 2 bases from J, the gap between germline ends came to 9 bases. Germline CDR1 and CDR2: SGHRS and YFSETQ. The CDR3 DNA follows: TGCGCCAGCAGCTTGGCTAGCGCTCCCTACAATGAGCAGTTCTTC. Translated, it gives CASSLASAPYNEQFF.

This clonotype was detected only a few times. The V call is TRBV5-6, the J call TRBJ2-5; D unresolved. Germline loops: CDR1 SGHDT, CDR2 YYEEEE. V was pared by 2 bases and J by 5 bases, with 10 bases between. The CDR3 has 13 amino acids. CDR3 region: CASSLFSPETQYF. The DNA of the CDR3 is TGTGCCAGCAGCTTATTTAGTCCGGAGACCCAGTACTTC.

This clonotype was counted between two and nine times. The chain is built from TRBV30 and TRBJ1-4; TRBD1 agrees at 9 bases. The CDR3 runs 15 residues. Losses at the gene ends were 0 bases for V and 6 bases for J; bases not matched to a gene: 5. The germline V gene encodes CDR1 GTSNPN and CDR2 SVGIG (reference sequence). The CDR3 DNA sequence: TGTGCCTGGAGTGTAGGACAGGGGAGTTATGAAAAACTGTTTTTT. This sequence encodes CAWSVGQGSYEKLFF.

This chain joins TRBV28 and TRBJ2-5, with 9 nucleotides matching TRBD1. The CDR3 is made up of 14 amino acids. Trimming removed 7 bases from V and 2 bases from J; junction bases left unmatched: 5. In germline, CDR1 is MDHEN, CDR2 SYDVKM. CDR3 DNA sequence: TGTGCCAGCAACCGGGACAGGGTACAAGAGACCCAGTACTTC. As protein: CASNRDRVQETQYF.

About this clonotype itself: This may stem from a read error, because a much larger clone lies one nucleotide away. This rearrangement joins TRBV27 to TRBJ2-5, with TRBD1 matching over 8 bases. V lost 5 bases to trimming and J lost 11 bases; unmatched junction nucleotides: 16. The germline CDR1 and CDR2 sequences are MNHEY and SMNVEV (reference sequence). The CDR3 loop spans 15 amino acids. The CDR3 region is CASSPDRGTYNEQYF. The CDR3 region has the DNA TGTGCCAGCAGTCCCGACAGGGGAACCTACAATGAGCAGTACTTC.

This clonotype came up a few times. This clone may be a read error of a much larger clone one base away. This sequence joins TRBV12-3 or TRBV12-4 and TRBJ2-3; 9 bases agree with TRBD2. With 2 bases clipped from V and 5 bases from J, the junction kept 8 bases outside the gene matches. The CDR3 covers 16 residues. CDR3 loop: CASSLIRREGGDTQYF. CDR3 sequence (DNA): TGTGCCAGCAGTTTAATCAGGCGGGAGGGAGGAGATACGCAGTATTTT.

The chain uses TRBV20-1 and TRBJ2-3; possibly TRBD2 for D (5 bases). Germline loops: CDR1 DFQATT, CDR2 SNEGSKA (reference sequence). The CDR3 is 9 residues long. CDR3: CRRADTQYF. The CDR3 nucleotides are TGCAGGCGGGCAGATACGCAGTATTTT.

The CDR3 DNA reads as TGTGCCAGCAGCCTCCCTATGCGACCCCTCGGCACTGAAGCTTTCTTT. Translated, it gives CASSLPMRPLGTEAFF. The rearrangement links TRBV5-6 to TRBJ1-1; D is unclear. CDR3 size: 16 residues. The V end lost 4 bases, the J end lost 4 bases, and 20 bases lay between the germline ends. Germline lookup yields CDR1 SGHDT and CDR2 YYEEEE.

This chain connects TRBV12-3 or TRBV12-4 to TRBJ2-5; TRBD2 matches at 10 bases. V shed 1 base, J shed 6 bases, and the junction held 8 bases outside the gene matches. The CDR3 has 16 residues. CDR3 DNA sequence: TGTGCCAGCAGTTTAGTGTCTAGCGGGAGCTTGCAGACCCAGTACTTC. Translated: CASSLVSSGSLQTQYF.

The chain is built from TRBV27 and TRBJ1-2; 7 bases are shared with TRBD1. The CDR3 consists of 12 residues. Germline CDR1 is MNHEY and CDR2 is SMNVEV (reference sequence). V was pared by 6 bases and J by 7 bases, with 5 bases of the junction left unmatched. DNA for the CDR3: TGTGCCAGCAGCTCGACAGGGTTTGGCTACACCTTC. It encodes CASSSTGFGYTF.

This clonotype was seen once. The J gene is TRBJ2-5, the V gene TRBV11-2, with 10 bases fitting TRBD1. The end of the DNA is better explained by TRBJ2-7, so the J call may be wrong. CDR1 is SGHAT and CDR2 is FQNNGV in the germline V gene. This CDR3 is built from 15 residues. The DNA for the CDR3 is TGTGCCAGCAGCTTAGGAGCGGACAGGGGGGACGAGCAGTACTTC. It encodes CASSLGADRGDEQYF.